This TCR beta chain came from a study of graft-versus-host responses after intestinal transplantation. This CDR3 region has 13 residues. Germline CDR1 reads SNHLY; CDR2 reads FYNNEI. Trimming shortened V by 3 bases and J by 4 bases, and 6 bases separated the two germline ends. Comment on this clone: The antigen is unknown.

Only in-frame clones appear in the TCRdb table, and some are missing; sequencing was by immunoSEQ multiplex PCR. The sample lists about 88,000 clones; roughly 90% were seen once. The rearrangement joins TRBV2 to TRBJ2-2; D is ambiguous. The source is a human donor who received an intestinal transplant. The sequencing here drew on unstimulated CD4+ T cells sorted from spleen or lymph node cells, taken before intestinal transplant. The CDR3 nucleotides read TGTGCCAGCAGTGAGGTGGCCACCGGGGAGCTGTTTTTT. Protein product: CASSEVATGELFF.